Detailed here is one T cell receptor (beta chain). As yet, its antigen is unknown. The source of the sample is a study of cytomegalovirus exposure and HLA in healthy donors. General observations from the study: In a later analysis, at a false discovery rate of 0.05, over 15,000 TCR beta sequences matched HLA alleles.

The PCR had 60 Vbeta and 13 Jbeta primers. Clones were sequenced by immunoSEQ multiplex PCR, and TCRdb holds only the in-frame ones, with some missing. The profile shows about 160,000 clones, approximately 80% of them singletons. The germline V gene has CDR1 MNHNS and CDR2 SASEGT. The CDR3 has 16 amino acids. The V and J ends lost 2 bases and 3 bases, in that order; junction bases with no gene match: 5. The specimen sequenced was PBMCs. The clonotype was recovered from a middle-aged man in good health and CMV-seropositive. The chain couples TRBV6-1 to TRBJ2-3; 10 bases agree with TRBD2. For the CDR3, the DNA is TGTGCCAGCAGTGAAAGGGCTAGCGGGAGTACAGATACGCAGTATTTT. The encoded protein is CASSERASGSTDTQYF.